This record looks at one T cell receptor (beta chain) sequence and its context. This sample stems from a study of blood T cell repertoires in COVID-19. The overall study: The United States, Italy and Spain were the sources of the acute and convalescent COVID-19 samples. PBMCs, B-cell-depleted T cells, or T cells were the source of the cDNA or gDNA that made up the material.

The J segment lost 7 bases and the V segment lost 5 bases, leaving 2 bases of the junction unmatched. This CDR3 is built from 12 residues. Per the germline V gene, CDR1 is GTSNPN and CDR2 is SVGIG (reference sequence). Original processing methods: Estimation of nucleated cell counts was performed using reference gene primer amplification. Assay: immunoSEQ multiplex PCR; the TCRdb copy retains only in-frame clones and omits some. That table supplies the V and J calls and clone size; D and trimming were determined from the DNA. The table records some 130,000 clones, 75% to 85% of them present only once.

The sequenced material came from peripheral blood. V usage is TRBV30 and J usage is TRBJ1-6; TRBD1 matches at 7 bases. The TCR was taken from a woman of 80 years or more with acute or convalescent COVID-19. CDR3 protein: CAWDRANSPLHF. In DNA, the CDR3 is TGTGCCTGGGACAGGGCGAATTCACCCCTCCACTTT.